What follows are 14 T cell receptor beta chains derived from one specimen sequenced in a study of T cells in Graves' hyperthyroidism and ophthalmopathy. Amplified regions were TCR beta CDR3 sequences from RNA transcripts. The HTBI primer set was used in a first-round RT-PCR of the TCR CDR3. TCRdb passed the multiplex PCR reads through MiXCR, listing each CDR3 protein once. The table records about 720,000 distinct CDR3 sequences, about 17% of them present only once. The sample consisted of blood. These receptors were collected from a woman in her forties or fifties with Graves' hyperthyroidism that later progressed to Graves' ophthalmopathy.

This clonotype was seen many times. The V and J genes are TRBV2 and TRBJ1-1, with 8 positions matching TRBD1. The CDR3 contains 17 residues. J was trimmed by 4 bases and V by 4 bases; bases with no gene match: 14. The germline V gene has CDR1 SNHLY and CDR2 FYNNEI. CDR3: CASSGDDRGFFGTEAFF. The CDR3 nucleotides read TGTGCCAGCAGTGGCGACGACAGGGGATTTTTTGGCACTGAAGCTTTCTTT.

The V gene is TRBV5-1, the J gene TRBJ1-2, with D possibly TRBD1 on 5 matching bases. The V and J ends lost 4 bases and 5 bases respectively, with 18 bases between them. The CDR3 contains 15 residues. In germline, CDR1 is SGHRS, CDR2 YFSETQ. CDR3 amino acids: CASSPEGRSAYGYTF. CDR3 sequence (DNA): TGCGCCAGCAGCCCCGAGGGGAGATCGGCATATGGCTACACCTTC.

The gene calls are TRBV4-1 and TRBJ2-5, with 7 bases identical to TRBD2. Losses at the gene ends were 8 bases for V and 5 bases for J; bases not matched to a gene: 11. The germline gives CDR1 MGHRA, CDR2 YSYEKL. The CDR3 spans 14 residues. The CDR3 spells CASGKLAVGETQYF. CDR3 bases: TGCGCCAGCGGAAAGCTAGCGGTCGGGGAGACCCAGTACTTC.

The rearrangement joins TRBV20-1 to TRBJ1-2; D gene unclear. The germline V gene has CDR1 DFQATT and CDR2 SNEGSKA (reference sequence). Trimming pared 5 bases from V and 2 bases from J, leaving 3 bases between. CDR3 size: 10 residues. Here the CDR3 reads CSAQNYGYTF. Here the CDR3 DNA reads TGCAGTGCTCAAAACTATGGCTACACCTTC.

This clonotype was detected many times. The V gene is TRBV11-2, the J gene TRBJ2-3; 10 nucleotides align to TRBD2. This CDR3 region has 14 residues. CDR1 is SGHAT, CDR2 FQNNGV, per germline. J lost 8 bases, V lost 0 bases, and 2 bases had no gene match. The CDR3 is CASSLDLAGVTQYF. The CDR3 nucleotides are TGTGCCAGCAGCTTAGATCTAGCGGGGGTTACGCAGTATTTT.

In its sample, this clonotype was seen many times. V is TRBV3-1 and J is TRBJ2-7, with TRBD1 matching over 8 bases. Germline CDR1 LGHDT, CDR2 YNNKEL (reference sequence). The CDR3 consists of 16 residues. The trim removed 4 bases at V and 1 base at J, leaving 9 bases unmatched. The CDR3 loop is CASSRGQGADSYEQYF. The CDR3 DNA follows: TGTGCCAGCAGCCGGGGGCAGGGGGCTGATTCCTACGAGCAGTACTTC.

The chain joins TRBV12-3 or TRBV12-4 to TRBJ1-2; 12 bases align to TRBD1. V dropped 0 bases and J dropped 3; count of bases not matched to a gene: 2. The CDR3 covers 16 residues. The DNA of the CDR3 is TGTGCCAGCAGTTTAGCAGGGACAGGGGGCCACTATGGCTACACCTTC. Residues: CASSLAGTGGHYGYTF.

This clonotype has only a few counts. The chain couples TRBV20-1 to TRBJ2-1; TRBD2 agrees at 10 bases. The V segment lost 5 bases and the J segment 3 bases; nucleotides outside the gene matches: 4. Looked up from germline, CDR1 is DFQATT and CDR2 is SNEGSKA (reference sequence). CDR3 length: 14 residues. The CDR3 here is CSALSGGVYNEQFF. For the CDR3, the DNA is TGCAGTGCTCTGAGCGGGGGGGTCTACAATGAGCAGTTCTTC.

This clonotype was detected many times. This chain links TRBV11-2 with TRBJ1-1; tentatively, D is TRBD1 (6 bases). The V end lost 5 bases, the J end lost 1 base, and 14 bases lay between the germline ends. The CDR3 loop spans 15 amino acids. Germline V CDR1 and CDR2: SGHAT, FQNNGV. The CDR3 reads CASSPLTTGNTEAFF. The DNA of the CDR3 is TGTGCCAGCAGCCCCTTAACGACAGGGAACACTGAAGCTTTCTTT.

Regarding this clonotype: Since a much larger clone is just one base distant, this may be a read error. Without the conserved terminal phenylalanine or tryptophan, this CDR3 likely stems from a read error. The chain joins TRBV20-1 to TRBJ2-2; TRBD1 is a possible D gene (6 bases). This CDR3 spans 13 amino acids. V lost 6 bases and J 2 bases, leaving 10 bases between the germline ends. The germline V gene has CDR1 DFQATT and CDR2 SNEGSKA (reference sequence). CDR3 DNA sequence: TGCAGTGCAGTGGACAGAAACACCGGGGAGCTGTTTCTT. This codes for CSAVDRNTGELFL.

This clonotype came up a few times. V and J are TRBV6-1 and TRBJ1-1; tentative D call: TRBD1 (5 bases). The germline gives CDR1 MNHNS, CDR2 SASEGT. The CDR3 runs 13 residues. With 7 bases removed from V and 2 bases from J, the gap between germline ends came to 11 bases. DNA of the CDR3: TGTGCCAGCAAGGTCCAGGGCAACACTGAAGCTTTCTTT. Translated: CASKVQGNTEAFF.

The table lists this clonotype with many counts. This rearrangement joins TRBV27 to TRBJ2-3; TRBD1 matches 7 bases. CDR3 length equals 14 residues. V gave up 2 bases and J gave up 3 bases; unmatched junction bases: 2. Germline V gives CDR1 MNHEY, CDR2 SMNVEV (reference sequence). CDR3 residues: CASSLGTETDTQYF. CDR3 DNA sequence: TGTGCCAGCAGTTTAGGGACAGAGACAGATACGCAGTATTTT.

There are many counts of this clonotype. This rearrangement joins TRBV24-1 to TRBJ1-3; D gene unclear. The CDR3 length is 17 residues. The V end was cut by 0 bases, the J end by 0 bases, with 11 bases between. CDR1 is KGHDR, CDR2 SFDVKD, per germline. The chain's CDR3 is CATSDLAQLSSGNTIYF. Written as DNA, the CDR3 is TGTGCCACCAGTGATTTGGCACAGTTGAGCTCTGGAAACACCATATATTTT.

There are many counts of this clonotype. The CDR3 DNA is TGTGCCAGCAGTTCCGAGTCACTGCGCAATCAGCCCCAGCATTTT. Protein: CASSSESLRNQPQHF. V gene TRBV12-3 or TRBV12-4 combines with J gene TRBJ1-5; D unresolved. V was shortened by 4 bases and J by 2 bases, with 12 bases between the two germline ends. The CDR3 contains 15 residues.